The 3 T cell receptor beta chains reported below all come from one sample, sequenced in a study of cytomegalovirus exposure and HLA in healthy donors. PCR primers comprised 60 Vbeta and 13 Jbeta primers. The method was immunoSEQ multiplex PCR; TCRdb's version includes in-frame clones alone and lacks a portion of them. This table holds fewer than 150,000 clones, approximately 71% found once. The sequencing sample was made of PBMCs. The receptors come from a woman between 45 and 60 years old in good health and CMV-seronegative.

This clone showed up just a few times. The chain joins TRBV7-2 to TRBJ2-7; D is perhaps TRBD2 (5 bases). Germline CDR1 and CDR2: SGHTA and FQGNSA. Trimming took 5 bases from V and 7 from J, leaving 15 bases between them. The CDR3 is made up of 13 amino acids. The CDR3 nucleotides read TGTGCCAGCAGCCTATTACCGAGAGGGGAGCAGTACTTC. Its translation: CASSLLPRGEQYF.

The J gene is TRBJ2-3, the V gene TRBV9; 8 nucleotides line up with TRBD1. CDR3 length equals 15 residues. Unmatched junction bases numbered 5, after V lost 0 bases and J lost 5 bases. Germline CDR1 SGDLS, CDR2 YYNGEE. DNA for the CDR3: TGTGCCAGCAGCGTAGTTGGACAGGGTTTAGATACGCAGTATTTT. Translating gives CASSVVGQGLDTQYF.

This clone has only one observation. This chain links TRBV15 with TRBJ2-5; D gene unclear. The J call may be faulty, since TRBJ2-7 better matches the DNA end. This CDR3 has 13 residues. CDR1 LNHNV and CDR2 YYDKDF come from the germline V gene (reference sequence). This CDR3 reads CATSRHEVYEQYF. DNA of the CDR3: TGTGCCACCAGCCGACATGAAGTCTACGAGCAGTACTTC.